Presented here are 19 T cell receptor beta chains from one specimen sequenced in a study of cytomegalovirus exposure and HLA in healthy donors. PCR was performed using 60 Vbeta and 13 Jbeta primers. Some clones are missing from TCRdb's copy, which holds only in-frame ones; the method was immunoSEQ multiplex PCR. Among around 170,000 clones listed, around 73% were seen once. Sequencing was performed on PBMCs. The source of these receptors is a male donor in good health and CMV-seronegative.

The genes are TRBV28 and TRBJ1-1; no firm D call. With 3 bases removed from V and 1 base from J, the gap between germline ends came to 12 bases. The germline CDR1 and CDR2 sequences are MDHEN and SYDVKM. CDR3 length: 15 amino acids. The CDR3 DNA reads TGTGCCAGCAGTTTCGGCGGCGCCCCGAACACTGAAGCTTTCTTT. Protein sequence: CASSFGGAPNTEAFF.

The genes are TRBV4-3 and TRBJ2-1; TRBD2 agrees at 8 bases. CDR1 is LGHNA and CDR2 is YSLEER in the germline V gene. CDR3 length: 13 amino acids. V shed 1 base, J shed 9 bases, and the junction held 2 bases outside the gene matches. The CDR3 loop reads CASSQGTSSEQFF. CDR3 coding DNA: TGCGCCAGCAGCCAAGGGACTAGCAGTGAGCAGTTCTTC.

The gene calls are TRBV5-1 and TRBJ1-1, with TRBD1 matching over 9 bases. This CDR3 comprises 13 residues. Trimming removed 0 bases from V and 8 bases from J; junction bases left unmatched: 2. Germline loops: CDR1 SGHRS, CDR2 YFSETQ. The CDR3 reads CASSLGQGGEAFF. The CDR3 bases are TGCGCCAGCAGCTTGGGACAGGGGGGAGAAGCTTTCTTT.

This clone was seen only a few times. The chain has TRBV28 and TRBJ2-7; D ambiguous. CDR1 and CDR2 from the germline V gene are MDHEN and SYDVKM. Deletions cut 2 bases from V and 1 base from J, with 6 bases between. The CDR3 has 13 amino acids. The CDR3 DNA reads TGTGCCAGCAGTTTAGCACTTTCCTACGAGCAGTACTTC. This translates into CASSLALSYEQYF.

The V and J genes are TRBV9 and TRBJ2-1; D is undetermined. The V gene's germline CDR1 is SGDLS and CDR2 YYNGEE. CDR3 length equals 14 residues. Between the trimmed V and J ends, which lost 1 base and 0 bases, there was a span of 5 bases. For the CDR3, the DNA is TGTGCCAGCAGCGTATCTAGCTCCTACAATGAGCAGTTCTTC. The encoded protein is CASSVSSSYNEQFF.

The J gene is TRBJ2-5, the V gene TRBV6-5; D remains ambiguous. The V end lost 5 bases, the J end lost 5 bases, and 12 bases lay between the germline ends. Germline CDR1 MNHEY, CDR2 SVGAGI. This CDR3 comprises 13 residues. DNA of the CDR3: TGTGCCAGCAGTAAATCACGTCGGGAGACCCAGTACTTC. Its translation: CASSKSRRETQYF.

V and J are TRBV18 and TRBJ1-3, with D possibly being TRBD1 (6 bases). The CDR3 extends over 14 amino acids. In germline, CDR1 is KGHSH, CDR2 LQKENI. Deletions cut 3 bases from V and 4 bases from J, with 10 bases between. DNA for the CDR3: TGTGCCAGCTCACCCGCAGGGGCGGGAAACACCATATATTTT. It codes for CASSPAGAGNTIYF. Full variable domain (rest looked up from reference TRBV18 and TRBJ1-3): NAGVMQNPRHLVRRRGQEARLRCSPMKGHSHVYWYRQLPEEGLKFMVYLQKENIIDESGMPKERFSAEFPKEGPSILRIQQVVRGDSAAYFCASSPAGAGNTIYFGEGSWLTVV.

V usage is TRBV27 and J usage is TRBJ2-3; D is perhaps TRBD2 (5 bases). The CDR3 is 15 residues long. Trimming stripped 4 bases from V and 3 bases from J, with 14 bases between. Germline assignment: CDR1 MNHEY and CDR2 SMNVEV (reference sequence). The CDR3 nucleotides read TGTGCCAGCAGTTCGGGGTTAACCGAAACAGATACGCAGTATTTT. Protein: CASSSGLTETDTQYF.

This sequence joins TRBV20-1 and TRBJ1-2, with D hard to call. The CDR3 covers 11 residues. Per the germline V gene, CDR1 is DFQATT and CDR2 is SNEGSKA (reference sequence). Trimming removed 3 bases from V and 5 bases from J, with 7 bases in between. The CDR3, as DNA: TGCAGTGCTAGTCTCGGTTATGGCTACACCTTC. It codes for CSASLGYGYTF.

The gene calls are TRBV5-4 and TRBJ2-7; TRBD2 aligns across 11 bases. Germline V gene sequence: CDR1 SGHNT, CDR2 YYREEE (reference sequence). The CDR3 is 19 amino acids. V gave up 3 bases and J gave up 0 bases; unmatched junction bases: 14. Here the CDR3 DNA reads TGTGCCAGCAGCTGGAAACCGGGACTAGCGGAAACGAGCTCCTACGAGCAGTACTTC. Translated, it gives CASSWKPGLAETSSYEQYF. Variable domain in full (rest from reference TRBV5-4 and TRBJ2-7): ETGVTQSPTHLIKTRGQQVTLRCSSQSGHNTVSWYQQALGQGPQFIFQYYREEENGRGNFPPRFSGLQFPNYSSELNVNALELDDSALYLCASSWKPGLAETSSYEQYFGPGTRLTVT.

About this clone itself: This sample includes further DNA sequences coding for the same CDR3. The chain couples TRBV7-6 to TRBJ2-7, with 8 bases fitting TRBD2. The V gene end was trimmed by 1 base and the J gene end by 1 base; junction bases not matched to a gene: 0. There are 14 residues in the CDR3. Germline CDR1 is SGHVS and CDR2 is FNYEAQ. The CDR3 region is CASSLGGGSYEQYF. In DNA form, the CDR3 reads TGTGCCAGCAGCTTAGGCGGGGGGTCCTACGAGCAGTACTTC.

CDR3 sequence: CAGQIQPQHF. The CDR3 DNA reads TGTGCCGGACAAATTCAGCCCCAGCATTTT. The chain couples TRBV27 to TRBJ1-5, with a weak D call TRBD1 (5 bases). Between the trimmed V and J ends, which lost 11 bases and 6 bases, there was a span of 8 bases. In germline, CDR1 is MNHEY, CDR2 SMNVEV (reference sequence). The CDR3 is made up of 10 amino acids.

The chain combines TRBV4-1 with TRBJ1-1; 9 bases are a match to TRBD1. CDR3 length equals 16 residues. CDR1 and CDR2 from the germline V gene are MGHRA and YSYEKL. Unmatched junction bases numbered 11, after V lost 5 bases and J lost 4 bases. The CDR3 DNA is TGCGCCAGCAGCTTTGAACAGGGGGCGCGAGGCACTGAAGCTTTCTTT. Encoded protein: CASSFEQGARGTEAFF.

This sequence joins TRBV4-1 and TRBJ2-2; 7 bases fit TRBD2. From germline, CDR1 is MGHRA and CDR2 YSYEKL. The junction had 7 bases not matched to a gene; V was cut back by 5 bases and J by 1 base. The CDR3 is 16 amino acids. The CDR3 sequence is CASSVYSGRNTGELFF. CDR3 DNA sequence: TGCGCCAGCAGCGTTTATAGCGGGCGGAACACCGGGGAGCTGTTTTTT.

The chain joins TRBV7-9 to TRBJ1-4; 10 nucleotides align to TRBD1. Germline V lookup: CDR1 SEHNR, CDR2 FQNEAQ (reference sequence). V lost 4 bases and J lost 8; bases outside the gene matches: 4. This CDR3 contains 14 residues. The CDR3 here is CASSWTGGGEKLFF. CDR3 DNA: TGTGCCAGCAGCTGGACAGGGGGGGGCGAAAAACTGTTTTTT.

This chain uses TRBV27 with TRBJ2-5; 7 nucleotides agree with TRBD2. Germline CDR1 and CDR2: MNHEY and SMNVEV (reference sequence). J gave up 5 bases and V 5 bases, and 11 bases lay outside the gene matches. The CDR3 spans 15 residues. CDR3 nucleotide sequence: TGTGCCAGCAGTCCAAGGACTAGGTTTAGGGAGACCCAGTACTTC. Amino acids: CASSPRTRFRETQYF.

This rearrangement joins TRBV7-2 to TRBJ2-1; 10 nucleotides match TRBD1. Per the germline V gene, CDR1 is SGHTA and CDR2 is FQGNSA. This CDR3 is built from 14 residues. V was pared by 6 bases and J by 8 bases, with 7 bases of the junction left unmatched. This chain's CDR3 is CASRSGTGVHEQFF. In DNA, the CDR3 is TGTGCCAGCAGATCCGGGACAGGGGTGCATGAGCAGTTCTTC. The variable domain in full, with the rest retrieved from reference TRBV7-2 and TRBJ2-1, is GAGVSQSPSNKVTEKGKDVELRCDPISGHTALYWYRQSLGQGLEFLIYFQGNSAPDKSGLPSDRFSAERTGGSVSTLTIQRTQQEDSAVYLCASRSGTGVHEQFFGPGTRLTVL.

This clone was recorded a few times. V usage is TRBV7-2 and J usage is TRBJ1-2; 7 nucleotides agree with TRBD1. The CDR3 is made up of 19 amino acids. The germline V gene has CDR1 SGHTA and CDR2 FQGNSA. V dropped 0 bases and J dropped 3; count of bases not matched to a gene: 16. The CDR3 nucleotides are TGTGCCAGCAGCTTAGCGGATTATTCGTCAGACAGGGAATACTATGGCTACACCTTC. This translates into CASSLADYSSDREYYGYTF.

The chain links TRBV27 to TRBJ1-2; D is undetermined. Germline lookup yields CDR1 MNHEY and CDR2 SMNVEV (reference sequence). This CDR3 contains 13 residues. V dropped 7 bases and J dropped 7 bases, with 16 bases sitting between them. DNA for the CDR3: TGTGCCAGCATGGGCACCCCAGGCAGTGGCTACACCTTC. Amino acid sequence: CASMGTPGSGYTF.